The 14 T cell receptor beta chains below come from one sample, sequenced in a study of T cells in Graves' hyperthyroidism and ophthalmopathy. The investigators amplified TCR beta CDR3 regions from RNA transcripts. TCR CDR3 underwent first-round RT-PCR with the HTBI primer set. TCRdb ran MiXCR on the multiplex PCR reads and lists one entry per CDR3 protein. In the table there are around 600,000 distinct CDR3 sequences, about a sixth of which are singletons. The sample comprised blood. Every receptor here comes from a woman between 25 and 40 years old with Graves' hyperthyroidism.

V and J are TRBV5-1 and TRBJ1-2; D remains unclear. The CDR3 spans 15 residues. Per germline, CDR1 SGHRS and CDR2 YFSETQ. Trimming took 0 bases from V and 5 from J, leaving 14 bases between them. The CDR3 region is CASSLGTAFEYGYTF. CDR3 bases: TGCGCCAGCAGCTTGGGGACCGCGTTCGAGTATGGCTACACCTTC.

The chain uses TRBV7-2 and TRBJ2-7; TRBD2 aligns across 11 bases. There are 15 residues in the CDR3. Trimming removed 7 bases from V and 4 bases from J; junction bases left unmatched: 9. The germline CDR1 and CDR2 sequences are SGHTA and FQGNSA. As DNA, the CDR3 is TGTGCCAGCACGCTTATGGCTAGCGGGGGGTACGAGCAGTACTTC. It is translated as CASTLMASGGYEQYF. Complete variable domain (other parts from reference TRBV7-2 and TRBJ2-7): GAGVSQSPSNKVTEKGKDVELRCDPISGHTALYWYRQSLGQGLEFLIYFQGNSAPDKSGLPSDRFSAERTGGSVSTLTIQRTQQEDSAVYLCASTLMASGGYEQYFGPGTRLTVT.

This clonotype was found many times. This rearrangement joins TRBV6-2 or TRBV6-3 to TRBJ2-7, with D unclear. The V gene's germline CDR1 is MNHEY and CDR2 SVGEGT. The CDR3 runs 11 residues. V was trimmed by 8 bases and J by 6 bases, leaving 11 bases between them. The CDR3 spells CASSISLEQYF. For the CDR3, the DNA is TGTGCCAGCTCCATCTCGCTCGAGCAGTACTTC.

This chain joins TRBV27 and TRBJ2-1; 11 nucleotides match TRBD2. The CDR3 extends over 17 amino acids. The ends lost 5 bases at V and 5 bases at J; junction bases unmatched: 11. Per germline, CDR1 MNHEY and CDR2 SMNVEV (reference sequence). CDR3 loop: CASSLGLAGGTHNEQFF. Here the CDR3 DNA reads TGTGCCAGCAGTCTGGGATTAGCGGGAGGGACCCACAATGAGCAGTTCTTC.

Remarks on this clonotype: At one end, the junction sequence differs from germline, possibly due to a read error. V is TRBV2 and J is TRBJ2-7; D may match TRBD1 or TRBD2 (5 bases each). Germline V CDR1 and CDR2: SNHLY, FYNNEI. The CDR3 extends over 14 amino acids. In nucleotides, the CDR3 is TGTGTCAGCAGTGAGGGGCCCCTCGGACACGAGCAGTACTTC. Protein: CVSSEGPLGHEQYF. Based on the CDR3 plus reference TRBV2 and TRBJ2-7, the full variable domain is EPEVTQTPSHQVTQMGQEVILRCVPISNHLYFYWYRQILGQKVEFLVSFYNNEISEKSEIFDDQFSVERPDGSNFTLKIRSTKLEDSAMYFCVSSEGPLGHEQYFGPGTRLTVT.

As concerns this clonotype: At one of its ends the junction is not consistent with the germline gene, which may arise from a read error. The chain carries TRBV9 and TRBJ2-7; 14 bases map to TRBD2. The CDR3 is made up of 15 amino acids. Germline CDR1 reads SGDLS; CDR2 reads YYNGEE. CDR3 sequence reads: CANSVAGLAGGEQYF. As DNA, the CDR3 is TGTGCCAACAGCGTAGCCGGACTAGCGGGAGGCGAGCAGTACTTC.

This clonotype has only a few counts. V is TRBV10-1 and J is TRBJ2-2; D assignment may be TRBD1 or TRBD2 (6 bases each). V was pared by 2 bases and J by 4 bases, with 11 bases between. Germline V CDR1 and CDR2: WNHNN, SYGVQD (reference sequence). CDR3 length: 15 residues. CDR3 in DNA: TGCGCCAGCAGTGAGACCAGGGGAGGCACCGGGGAGCTGTTTTTT. Translation: CASSETRGGTGELFF.

This clonotype was seen at least ten times. V gene TRBV12-3 or TRBV12-4 combines with J gene TRBJ2-6; D unclear. The CDR3 covers 13 residues. V was cut by 8 bases and J by 0 bases, with 5 bases left in between. CDR3 region: CASRLSGANVLTF. In DNA, the CDR3 is TGTGCCAGCCGACTCTCTGGGGCCAACGTCCTGACTTTC.

This clonotype was seen repeatedly, ten times or more. This chain uses TRBV24-1 with TRBJ2-1, with D maybe TRBD2 (6 bases). The ends were cut back, 4 bases at V and 3 bases at J, with 18 bases in the middle. Germline V gene data show CDR1 as KGHDR and CDR2 as SFDVKD. The CDR3 contains 17 residues. CDR3 sequence: CATSDGLGEERYNEQFF. CDR3 DNA sequence: TGTGCCACCAGTGACGGCTTGGGGGAGGAACGCTACAATGAGCAGTTCTTC.

This clonotype was seen a few times. This chain joins TRBV25-1 and TRBJ2-5; TRBD1 is a possible D gene (6 bases). V lost 6 bases and J lost 3, with 14 bases in between. Per germline, CDR1 MGHDK and CDR2 SYGVNS. The CDR3 is made up of 14 amino acids. The CDR3 spells CASSPMDRKETQYF. The CDR3 DNA follows: TGTGCCAGCAGCCCGATGGACAGAAAAGAGACCCAGTACTTC.

This clonotype was counted at least ten times. The V call is TRBV6-5, the J call TRBJ1-1; no clear D. In germline, CDR1 is MNHEY, CDR2 SVGAGI. The V end was cut by 0 bases, the J end by 4 bases, with 12 bases between. There are 15 residues in the CDR3. The CDR3 is CASSYSKTIFTEAFF. DNA for the CDR3: TGTGCCAGCAGTTACTCGAAAACGATTTTCACTGAAGCTTTCTTT.

This chain uses TRBV7-3 with TRBJ2-2; D gene uncertain. The germline gives CDR1 SGHTA, CDR2 FQGTGA. The CDR3 is 14 amino acids. V was pared by 0 bases and J by 5 bases, with 7 bases between. The CDR3 coding sequence is TGTGCCAGCAGCTTAACGGGGAAAACCGGGGAGCTGTTTTTT. It specifies CASSLTGKTGELFF.

This clonotype was observed a handful of times. The V gene is TRBV7-9, the J gene TRBJ1-4; D is ambiguous. V was pared by 7 bases and J by 5 bases, with 17 bases between. Germline-derived CDR1 and CDR2 are SEHNR and FQNEAQ (reference sequence). The CDR3 extends over 15 amino acids. CDR3 nucleotide sequence: TGTGCCAGCAACAATGACGGCAGGAGGAATGAAAAACTGTTTTTT. The encoded protein is CASNNDGRRNEKLFF.

This clonotype was counted at least ten times. V is TRBV29-1 and J is TRBJ2-7, with 8 positions matching TRBD2. Germline CDR1 and CDR2: SQVTM and ANQGSEA. J lost 5 bases, V lost 6 bases, and 3 bases had no gene match. CDR3 length equals 11 residues. CDR3 nucleotide sequence: TGCAGCGTAGCGGGAGAGGACGAGCAGTACTTC. Its protein product is CSVAGEDEQYF.